This TCR beta chain was documented in a study of T cell responses to AZD1222 COVID-19 vaccine. Study-level results: Spike-wide coverage was observed for vaccine-associated CD4 TCRs, with dominant responses at 160-218 and 743-854. The donor cohort was predominantly white British with a female majority, and clonal diversity may have been underestimated.

The protocol was immunoSEQ multiplex PCR, while the TCRdb copy is restricted to in-frame clones and leaves out a portion. The sample includes about 180,000 clones, more than 80% of them seen just once. Regarding this clone: Its antigen remains unidentified.

CDR1 is MDHEN, CDR2 SYDVKM, per germline. V lost 3 bases to trimming and J lost 5 bases, with 14 bases between them. CDR3 length: 14 residues. This clonotype was obtained from an adult who received the MenACWY meningococcal vaccine as a control. The source material was peripheral blood, sampled 28 days after the second dose of the MenACWY control vaccine. V is TRBV28 and J is TRBJ2-7; D is possibly TRBD1 (6 bases). This CDR3 is CASSFAGTRNEQYF. The CDR3 DNA reads TGTGCCAGCAGTTTTGCCGGGACAAGAAACGAGCAGTACTTC.